These 15 T cell receptor beta chains were sequenced from one sample in a study of human T cells and chemical hapten exposure. Total RNA extraction was carried out from unfractionated whole blood. One entry per CDR3 protein results from TCRdb running MiXCR on the 5' RACE reads. The sample has tens of thousands of distinct CDR3 sequences; approximately 15% are singletons. These receptors all stem from a female donor in good health.

This clonotype came up a few times. The V call is TRBV6-2 or TRBV6-3, the J call TRBJ2-1; 13 bases match TRBD2. With 5 bases clipped from V and 8 bases from J, the junction kept 6 bases outside the gene matches. Germline V gene data show CDR1 as MNHEY and CDR2 as SVGEGT. The CDR3 is made up of 15 amino acids. The CDR3 protein is CASSRTSGGVYEQFF. The CDR3 nucleotides are TGTGCCAGCAGTCGTACTAGCGGGGGGGTCTATGAGCAGTTCTTC.

The chain employs TRBV5-1 and TRBJ1-1, with TRBD1 as a possible D gene (5 bases). This CDR3 comprises 13 residues. V lost 3 bases to trimming and J lost 5 bases, with 11 bases between them. Germline V CDR1 and CDR2: SGHRS, YFSETQ. CDR3 amino acids: CASSWDLPTEAFF. DNA of the CDR3: TGCGCCAGCAGCTGGGACCTTCCAACTGAAGCTTTCTTT.

V gene TRBV15 combines with J gene TRBJ2-1; the match to TRBD2 covers 7 bases. The CDR3 extends over 16 amino acids. Germline lookup yields CDR1 LNHNV and CDR2 YYDKDF (reference sequence). V trimming: 0 bases; J trimming: 9 bases; junction bases outside the gene matches: 11. DNA for the CDR3: TGTGCCACCAGCAGAGAACCAAGAGTTGGCGGGGGTGAGCAGTTCTTC. Amino acid sequence: CATSREPRVGGGEQFF.

The V gene is TRBV7-2, the J gene TRBJ2-4; D is uncertain. CDR1 and CDR2 (germline): SGHTA, FQGNSA. Trimming took off 1 base at V and 12 bases at J, with 7 bases between the two ends. The CDR3 contains 11 residues. Here the CDR3 reads CASSLGVHQYF. CDR3 DNA: TGTGCCAGCAGCTTAGGGGTACATCAGTACTTC.

The V call is TRBV25-1, the J call TRBJ1-2; D is ambiguous. Per the germline V gene, CDR1 is MGHDK and CDR2 is SYGVNS. Trimming took off 2 bases at V and 2 bases at J, with 3 bases between the two ends. CDR3 length equals 12 residues. The CDR3 loop reads CASSEQNYGYTF. The CDR3 DNA sequence: TGTGCCAGCAGTGAACAAAACTATGGCTACACCTTC.

V gene TRBV5-6 combines with J gene TRBJ2-1; possibly TRBD1 for D (5 bases). Germline V CDR1 and CDR2: SGHDT, YYEEEE. The CDR3 loop spans 16 amino acids. Deletions cut 5 bases from V and 0 bases from J, with 15 bases between. The CDR3 region is CASSNPTVTSYNEQFF. Written as DNA, the CDR3 is TGTGCCAGCAGTAACCCGACAGTGACCTCCTACAATGAGCAGTTCTTC.

This clonotype was seen a handful of times. The chain links TRBV2 to TRBJ2-3; D is unclear. V lost 0 bases and J 1 base, leaving 20 bases between the germline ends. The CDR3 has 19 amino acids. The germline V gene encodes CDR1 SNHLY and CDR2 FYNNEI. CDR3 nucleotides: TGTGCCAGCAGTGAAGCGCTTCTGGGAATTACCCTTGGCACAGATACGCAGTATTTT. It specifies CASSEALLGITLGTDTQYF.

The chain uses TRBV11-2 and TRBJ1-1, with a weak D call TRBD1 (6 bases). V was trimmed by 1 base and J by 7 bases, leaving 16 bases between them. Per the germline V gene, CDR1 is SGHAT and CDR2 is FQNNGV. The CDR3 totals 15 residues. This CDR3 is CASSLARGGFSEAFF. The CDR3 coding sequence is TGTGCCAGCAGCTTAGCCAGGGGAGGCTTCAGTGAAGCTTTCTTT.

The chain recombines TRBV3-1 with TRBJ1-2; D unresolved. CDR3 length equals 16 residues. Germline values: CDR1 LGHDT, CDR2 YNNKEL (reference sequence). V lost 0 bases and J 5 bases, leaving 16 bases between the germline ends. The CDR3: CASSQDFRSNYYGYTF. The CDR3, as DNA: TGTGCCAGCAGCCAAGATTTCCGGAGTAACTATTATGGCTACACCTTC.

This clonotype occurred many times. This chain joins TRBV28 and TRBJ1-2, with 9 bases aligning to TRBD1. Looked up from germline, CDR1 is MDHEN and CDR2 is SYDVKM. The CDR3 length is 13 residues. The ends lost 8 bases at V and 6 bases at J; junction bases unmatched: 7. CDR3 nucleotides: TGTGCCAGCCTCCGGACAGGGGCCGATGGCTACACCTTC. This translates into CASLRTGADGYTF.

The chain combines TRBV2 with TRBJ2-1; D gene unclear. The CDR3 length is 15 residues. The germline V gene encodes CDR1 SNHLY and CDR2 FYNNEI. V shed 7 bases and J shed 5 bases, with 18 bases lying between them. This CDR3 reads CASTLRVKLNNEQFF. In nucleotides, the CDR3 is TGTGCCAGCACCCTCCGGGTCAAACTTAACAATGAGCAGTTCTTC.

The sample holds a few counts of this clonotype. V usage is TRBV20-1 and J usage is TRBJ2-7, with no clear D. CDR1 is DFQATT, CDR2 SNEGSKA, per germline (reference sequence). The CDR3 is 15 amino acids. V lost 0 bases to trimming and J lost 1 base, with 13 bases between them. CDR3 DNA: TGCAGTGCTAGAGATCCTAATACCGGATCCTACGAGCAGTACTTC. Protein product: CSARDPNTGSYEQYF.

This clonotype turned up a few times. In DNA, the CDR3 is TGCGCCAGCAGCTTACTGACAGGGGTAGGGGAGCAGTACTTC. Protein sequence: CASSLLTGVGEQYF. The chain uses TRBV5-1 and TRBJ2-7; TRBD1 aligns across 8 bases. This CDR3 region has 14 residues. Germline V CDR1 and CDR2: SGHRS, YFSETQ. V lost 2 bases, J lost 7 bases, and 8 bases stayed unmatched. Combining the CDR3 with reference TRBV5-1 and TRBJ2-7 gives the whole variable domain KAGVTQTPRYLIKTRGQQVTLSCSPISGHRSVSWYQQTPGQGLQFLFEYFSETQRNKGNFPGRFSGRQFSNSRSEMNVSTLELGDSALYLCASSLLTGVGEQYFGPGTRLTVT.

This clonotype was observed a handful of times. The chain carries TRBV7-9 and TRBJ1-1, with unresolved D. Germline lookup yields CDR1 SEHNR and CDR2 FQNEAQ (reference sequence). Trimming took 2 bases from V and 4 from J, leaving 5 bases between them. There are 12 residues in the CDR3. CDR3 amino acids: CASSLLATEAFF. The CDR3 DNA reads TGTGCCAGCAGCTTATTAGCCACTGAAGCTTTCTTT.

The chain joins TRBV7-8 to TRBJ1-4, with 8 bases identical to TRBD1. V trimming: 4 bases; J trimming: 5 bases; junction bases outside the gene matches: 15. The CDR3 contains 18 residues. Germline CDR1 and CDR2: SGHVS and FQNEAQ. The CDR3 DNA sequence: TGTGCCAGCAGCTCCGCCGGGACAGGAATACGGGCCAATGAAAAACTGTTTTTT. Protein sequence: CASSSAGTGIRANEKLFF.